A single sample gave rise to the 28 T cell receptor beta chains below, sequenced in a study of cytomegalovirus exposure and HLA in healthy donors. The PCR employed 60 Vbeta primers together with 13 Jbeta primers. Sequenced by immunoSEQ multiplex PCR; TCRdb stores in-frame clones only, minus some. The sample shows some 150,000 clones, just under 80% of them seen only once. Sequencing was carried out using PBMCs. Receptors were obtained from a male donor in good health and CMV-seronegative.

This chain joins TRBV14 and TRBJ2-1, with 7 bases lining up with TRBD2. The trim removed 3 bases at V and 4 bases at J, leaving 3 bases unmatched. The CDR3 contains 14 residues. Germline-derived CDR1 and CDR2 are SGHDN and FVKESK. The CDR3 DNA is TGTGCCAGCAGCCAGACTAGCCCGTACAATGAGCAGTTCTTC. Residues: CASSQTSPYNEQFF.

This chain connects TRBV6-6 to TRBJ2-1; D not certain. CDR3 size: 12 residues. Trimming took 5 bases from V and 7 from J, leaving 9 bases between them. Germline V gene data show CDR1 as MNHNY and CDR2 as SVGAGI (reference sequence). CDR3 amino acids: CASSPRTNEQFF. CDR3 nucleotides: TGTGCCAGCAGTCCCCGAACAAATGAGCAGTTCTTC.

The genes are TRBV5-1 and TRBJ2-5; TRBD2 matches 13 bases. CDR1 and CDR2 from the germline V gene are SGHRS and YFSETQ. The CDR3 has 17 residues. Losses at the gene ends were 4 bases for V and 2 bases for J; bases not matched to a gene: 8. The CDR3 bases are TGCGCCAGCAGCCAAACTAGCGGGGGGGCTACACAAGAGACCCAGTACTTC. It is translated as CASSQTSGGATQETQYF.

This clone was counted a single time. The chain joins TRBV11-3 to TRBJ2-7, with D maybe TRBD1 (6 bases). CDR1 and CDR2 (germline): SGHNT, YENEEA. V was clipped by 5 bases and J by 5 bases, with 16 bases between them. The CDR3 is made up of 14 amino acids. The CDR3 nucleotides read TGTGCCAGCAGCGACGTTGGGGGCGGCCACGAGCAGTACTTC. Translation gives CASSDVGGGHEQYF.

The chain is built from TRBV21-1 and TRBJ1-5. TRBV21-1 is described as a pseudogene. CDR3 length: 20 residues. The CDR3 region has the DNA TGTGCCAGCAGCAAATGGGGGTTAGCGCGGGAAAGGGTAAGCAATCAGCCCCAGCATTTT. Translation gives CASSKWGLARERVSNQPQHF.

This clone has ten or more counts. The sample contains more than one DNA sequence encoding this CDR3. The chain carries TRBV4-3 and TRBJ2-7; D is possibly TRBD1 (6 bases). The ends were cut back, 1 base at V and 3 bases at J, with 13 bases in the middle. This CDR3 spans 15 amino acids. CDR1 is LGHNA and CDR2 is YSLEER in the germline V gene. CDR3 sequence: CASSQGTGWDYEQYF. DNA for the CDR3: TGCGCCAGCAGCCAAGGCACAGGGTGGGACTACGAGCAGTACTTC.

Only one count was recorded for this clone. The rearrangement links TRBV4-3 to TRBJ1-5; D call uncertain. Trimming took off 0 bases at V and 3 bases at J, with 12 bases between the two ends. Germline V gene lookup returns CDR1 LGHNA and CDR2 YSLEER. The CDR3 is 16 residues long. CDR3 sequence: CASSQDREETNQPQHF. CDR3 bases: TGCGCCAGCAGCCAAGATAGGGAGGAGACCAATCAGCCCCAGCATTTT.

The chain couples TRBV9 to TRBJ2-3; D might be TRBD1 (6 bases). V dropped 4 bases and J dropped 2 bases, with 11 bases sitting between them. The CDR3 extends over 14 amino acids. Germline assignment: CDR1 SGDLS and CDR2 YYNGEE. This CDR3 is CASSLRQDTDTQYF. The CDR3 bases are TGTGCCAGCAGCTTAAGACAGGACACAGATACGCAGTATTTT.

This clone was counted once. The rearrangement uses TRBV7-2 and TRBJ1-1; 9 bases fit TRBD1. The CDR3 is 15 residues long. Trimming at V came to 1 base and at J to 5 bases, leaving 5 bases not matched to a gene. Looked up from germline, CDR1 is SGHTA and CDR2 is FQGNSA. The CDR3 here is CASSLGGQGITEAFF. DNA of the CDR3: TGTGCCAGCAGCTTAGGGGGACAGGGTATTACTGAAGCTTTCTTT.

The chain employs TRBV7-2 and TRBJ2-7, with a weak D call TRBD1 (6 bases). CDR3 length: 15 residues. V was pared by 1 base and J by 5 bases, with 15 bases between. The germline CDR1 and CDR2 sequences are SGHTA and FQGNSA. CDR3: CASSLGGQSAHEQYF. The CDR3 coding sequence is TGTGCCAGCAGCTTAGGCGGACAGAGCGCCCACGAGCAGTACTTC.

The chain recombines TRBV11-2 with TRBJ2-7; the match to TRBD1 covers 10 bases. V trimming: 2 bases; J trimming: 8 bases; junction bases outside the gene matches: 9. Germline V lookup: CDR1 SGHAT, CDR2 FQNNGV. CDR3 size: 15 residues. This CDR3 reads CASSLLPGQGPQQYF. The CDR3 region has the DNA TGTGCCAGCAGCTTACTCCCGGGACAGGGGCCTCAGCAGTACTTC.

This clone was recorded only once. The chain is built from TRBV18 and TRBJ1-2; D unresolved. CDR1 and CDR2 from the germline V gene are KGHSH and LQKENI. The V gene lost 6 bases and the J gene lost 0 bases, with 5 bases spanning the gap. This CDR3 comprises 12 residues. The CDR3 DNA reads as TGTGCCAGCTCGAGGCCTAACTATGGCTACACCTTC. It specifies CASSRPNYGYTF.

Written as DNA, the CDR3 is TGTGCCAGCTCACCACTCCCCGGGGGAGAGGAGGGCTACACCTTC. Protein sequence: CASSPLPGGEEGYTF. The rearrangement links TRBV18 to TRBJ1-2; D possibly corresponds to TRBD1 (5 bases). Between the trimmed V and J ends, which lost 1 base and 8 bases, there was a span of 17 bases. CDR3 length: 15 residues. Germline CDR1 is KGHSH and CDR2 is LQKENI.

The V and J genes are TRBV30 and TRBJ1-6; D gene unclear. V was clipped by 6 bases and J by 6 bases, with 12 bases between them. The CDR3 is made up of 13 amino acids. Germline values: CDR1 GTSNPN, CDR2 SVGIG (reference sequence). DNA for the CDR3: TGTGCCTGCCTAGTTAGCGTTAATTCACCCCTCCACTTT. Translation gives CACLVSVNSPLHF.

The V and J genes are TRBV7-2 and TRBJ2-1, with D possibly being TRBD2 (5 bases). This CDR3 has 14 residues. With 4 bases removed from V and 4 bases from J, the gap between germline ends came to 11 bases. Germline loops: CDR1 SGHTA, CDR2 FQGNSA. Written as DNA, the CDR3 is TGTGCCAGCAGCTACGACTATTCATACAATGAGCAGTTCTTC. This gives the protein CASSYDYSYNEQFF.

V and J are TRBV15 and TRBJ2-7; D perhaps matches TRBD1 (6 bases). The CDR3 has 14 residues. In germline, CDR1 is LNHNV, CDR2 YYDKDF (reference sequence). With 3 bases removed from V and 4 bases from J, the gap between germline ends came to 13 bases. CDR3 in amino acids: CATSSITGKYEQYF. The CDR3 nucleotides read TGTGCCACCAGCAGTATCACAGGGAAGTACGAGCAGTACTTC.

The rearrangement uses TRBV2 and TRBJ2-3; TRBD1 matches at 9 bases. After removal of 6 bases from V and 2 bases from J, the junction contained 6 bases not matched to a gene. Germline CDR1 is SNHLY and CDR2 is FYNNEI. The length of the CDR3 is 15 residues. The CDR3 nucleotides are TGTGCCAGCAGCGACAGGGGGTCTGTCACAGATACGCAGTATTTT. It specifies CASSDRGSVTDTQYF.

V is TRBV7-2 and J is TRBJ2-5, with 11 bases fitting TRBD2. Germline V gives CDR1 SGHTA, CDR2 FQGNSA. Trimming took 8 bases from V and 3 from J; bases not matched to a gene: 2. CDR3 length equals 13 residues. The CDR3 coding sequence is TGTGCCAGCGTAGCGGGGGGGGAAGAGACCCAGTACTTC. It is translated as CASVAGGEETQYF.

V usage is TRBV5-1 and J usage is TRBJ2-3; D is possibly TRBD1 (6 bases). Trimming shortened V by 2 bases and J by 6 bases, and 16 bases separated the two germline ends. The germline CDR1 and CDR2 sequences are SGHRS and YFSETQ. The length of the CDR3 is 15 residues. CDR3 loop: CASSFSAGVADTQYF. The CDR3 DNA follows: TGCGCCAGCAGCTTCTCGGCAGGGGTTGCGGATACGCAGTATTTT.

This chain connects TRBV7-3 to TRBJ1-6, with TRBD1 matching over 10 bases. CDR3 size: 14 residues. Per the germline V gene, CDR1 is SGHTA and CDR2 is FQGTGA. The J segment lost 8 bases and the V segment lost 3 bases, leaving 1 base of the junction unmatched. The CDR3 DNA follows: TGTGCCAGCAGCTTCGGGACAGGGGATTCACCCCTCCACTTT. Its protein is CASSFGTGDSPLHF.

The chain links TRBV18 to TRBJ1-4; 7 nucleotides agree with TRBD1. J was trimmed by 5 bases and V by 3 bases; bases with no gene match: 3. Germline values: CDR1 KGHSH, CDR2 LQKENI. CDR3 size: 14 residues. The CDR3 DNA reads as TGTGCCAGCTCACCCGGACAGGCAAATGAAAAACTGTTTTTT. It is translated as CASSPGQANEKLFF.

The V call is TRBV7-9, the J call TRBJ1-1; 7 nucleotides agree with TRBD1. V was clipped by 4 bases and J by 4 bases; unmatched bases: 0. Germline V gene sequence: CDR1 SEHNR, CDR2 FQNEAQ (reference sequence). The CDR3 consists of 12 residues. The CDR3 sequence is CASSSGGTEAFF. In DNA, the CDR3 is TGTGCCAGCAGCTCAGGGGGCACTGAAGCTTTCTTT.

This clone is a singleton in its sample. DNA of the CDR3: TGTGCCAGCAGCGCGACTCTAGCGGGGGGGAAGAATGAGCAGTTCTTC. Protein sequence: CASSATLAGGKNEQFF. The chain links TRBV9 to TRBJ2-1, with 12 bases lining up with TRBD2. Trimming removed 3 bases from V and 7 bases from J; junction bases left unmatched: 8. Germline lookup yields CDR1 SGDLS and CDR2 YYNGEE. The CDR3 runs 16 residues.

The gene calls are TRBV27 and TRBJ1-1; no reliable D call. V gave up 3 bases and J gave up 1 base, with 6 bases separating them. Germline V gene sequence: CDR1 MNHEY, CDR2 SMNVEV (reference sequence). The length of the CDR3 is 13 residues. The CDR3 DNA sequence: TGTGCCAGCAGTTTGGCAGGGAACACTGAAGCTTTCTTT. It is translated as CASSLAGNTEAFF.

The chain couples TRBV30 to TRBJ1-1; TRBD1 matches at 7 bases. The CDR3 is 14 amino acids. The germline gives CDR1 GTSNPN, CDR2 SVGIG (reference sequence). The J segment lost 4 bases and the V segment lost 2 bases, leaving 7 bases of the junction unmatched. DNA for the CDR3: TGTGCCTGGAGTTCAACCACAGGGGCCACTGAAGCTTTCTTT. Residues: CAWSSTTGATEAFF.

This clone was observed at least ten times. V usage is TRBV5-4 and J usage is TRBJ2-1; 9 nucleotides match TRBD2. The CDR3 spans 16 residues. Germline V gene sequence: CDR1 SGHNT, CDR2 YYREEE (reference sequence). The junction had 2 bases not matched to a gene; V was cut back by 0 bases and J by 1 base. The DNA of the CDR3 is TGTGCCAGCAGCTTGGGGAGCGGGGGGTCCTACAATGAGCAGTTCTTC. It specifies CASSLGSGGSYNEQFF. Complete variable domain (other parts from reference TRBV5-4 and TRBJ2-1): ETGVTQSPTHLIKTRGQQVTLRCSSQSGHNTVSWYQQALGQGPQFIFQYYREEENGRGNFPPRFSGLQFPNYSSELNVNALELDDSALYLCASSLGSGGSYNEQFFGPGTRLTVL.

The rearrangement links TRBV5-1 to TRBJ2-5; 7 positions agree with TRBD2. This CDR3 comprises 16 residues. The V gene's germline CDR1 is SGHRS and CDR2 YFSETQ. Trimming at V came to 4 bases and at J to 2 bases, leaving 11 bases not matched to a gene. This CDR3 is CASSRLPGGKQETQYF. The CDR3 DNA follows: TGCGCCAGCAGCCGCCTCCCGGGGGGAAAACAAGAGACCCAGTACTTC.

The rearrangement uses TRBV7-9 and TRBJ2-7; D not certain. The V gene's germline CDR1 is SEHNR and CDR2 FQNEAQ (reference sequence). The CDR3 has 11 residues. Trimming removed 5 bases at V and 3 bases at J, with 5 bases between. The CDR3 reads CASSLLYEQYF. Here the CDR3 DNA reads TGTGCCAGCAGCCTCCTCTACGAGCAGTACTTC.